What follows describes a single T cell receptor (beta chain). What it binds is unknown. Losses at the gene ends were 5 bases for V and 0 bases for J; bases not matched to a gene: 7. Germline loops: CDR1 SGHAT, CDR2 FQDESV (reference sequence). This CDR3 is 18 amino acids long. The source of the sample is a study of OX40 agonist ivuxolimab in advanced cancers. The overall study: Three patients had partial responses: one hepatocellular carcinoma, two cutaneous melanoma.

Sequencing used immunoSEQ multiplex PCR; TCRdb keeps in-frame clones, though not all of them. The table has 15,000 to 25,000 clones, 68% seen once. The study, taken as a whole, reports: Both blood CD4+ and CD8+ T cells showed clonal growth by week 6 at 0.1 to 3.0 mg/kg. The average count of expanded clones was higher among CD8+ T cells than among CD4+.

The sample here was CD4+ or CD8+ T cells sorted from blood, taken in a trial of the OX40 agonist ivuxolimab. The genes are TRBV11-1 and TRBJ2-1; the match to TRBD2 covers 13 bases. The clonotype comes from an adult with an advanced solid tumor such as melanoma, head and neck, liver or kidney cancer. CDR3 amino acids: CASSVGTSGVSSYNEQFF. For the CDR3, the DNA is TGTGCCAGCAGCGTAGGGACTAGCGGGGTTAGCTCCTACAATGAGCAGTTCTTC. The variable domain in full, with the rest retrieved from reference TRBV11-1 and TRBJ2-1, is EAEVAQSPRYKITEKSQAVAFWCDPISGHATLYWYRQILGQGPELLVQFQDESVVDDSQLPKDRFSAERLKGVDSTLKIQPAELGDSAMYLCASSVGTSGVSSYNEQFFGPGTRLTVL.